A single sample gave rise to the 5 T cell receptor beta chains below, sequenced in a study of blood T cell repertoires in COVID-19. Profiled with immunoSEQ multiplex PCR; TCRdb holds only in-frame clones, not every one. The profile shows 85,000 to 130,000 clones, 80% to 90% of them singletons. Sequencing used PBMCs or T cells enriched from blood (not recorded which). Receptors originate from a woman aged 50 to 60 who had recovered from COVID-19.

The chain combines TRBV5-1 with TRBJ2-1, with TRBD1 identical over 7 bases. This CDR3 contains 15 residues. J was trimmed by 2 bases and V by 0 bases; bases with no gene match: 2. Germline assignment: CDR1 SGHRS and CDR2 YFSETQ. CDR3 residues: CASSLVTGTYNEQFF. CDR3 DNA: TGCGCCAGCAGCTTGGTGACAGGGACCTACAATGAGCAGTTCTTC.

The gene calls are TRBV5-5 and TRBJ2-5; tentatively, D is TRBD2 (5 bases). The CDR3 contains 15 residues. Germline CDR1 is SGHKS and CDR2 is YYEKEE (reference sequence). Trimming removed 4 bases at V and 5 bases at J, with 18 bases between. CDR3 sequence (DNA): TGTGCCAGCAGCCAATCTCCGGGGAGTTGGGAGACCCAGTACTTC. Translated, it gives CASSQSPGSWETQYF.

This chain joins TRBV24-1 and TRBJ2-6; possible D gene TRBD2, 6 bases. The CDR3 extends over 15 amino acids. In germline, CDR1 is KGHDR, CDR2 SFDVKD. With 5 bases removed from V and 1 base from J, the gap between germline ends came to 8 bases. The CDR3 sequence: CATSAAGSGANVLTF. CDR3 coding DNA: TGTGCCACCAGTGCCGCGGGGTCTGGGGCCAACGTCCTGACTTTC.

This chain connects TRBV24-1 to TRBJ2-2; 7 positions agree with TRBD1. The CDR3 has 16 residues. The germline V gene has CDR1 KGHDR and CDR2 SFDVKD. Trimming removed 4 bases from V and 0 bases from J; junction bases left unmatched: 4. The CDR3 bases are TGTGCCACCAGTGACTCCGACAGGGCGAACACCGGGGAGCTGTTTTTT. Translation gives CATSDSDRANTGELFF.

The V and J genes are TRBV7-3 and TRBJ2-2; D possibly corresponds to TRBD2 (6 bases). Trimming removed 0 bases from V and 1 base from J, with 6 bases in between. This CDR3 has 15 residues. The germline V gene encodes CDR1 SGHTA and CDR2 FQGTGA. This CDR3 reads CASSLTGGNTGELFF. CDR3 DNA: TGTGCCAGCAGCTTAACGGGGGGGAACACCGGGGAGCTGTTTTTT. Looking up the rest from reference TRBV7-3 and TRBJ2-2 gives the full variable domain: GAGVSQTPSNKVTEKGKYVELRCDPISGHTALYWYRQSLGQGPEFLIYFQGTGAADDSGLPNDRFFAVRPEGSVSTLKIQRTERGDSAVYLCASSLTGGNTGELFFGEGSRLTVL.